These T cell receptor beta chains were read from a single sample in a study of T-cell memory formation after mild COVID-19. MiXCR was run by TCRdb on the 5' RACE reads, yielding one entry per CDR3 protein. The sample yields around 530,000 distinct CDR3 sequences, about a fifth seen once. The sequencing input was PBMCs or a T cell subset sorted from them (not recorded which). The receptor source for this set is an adult woman who had mild COVID-19 (a few samples of this study predate the infection). Cell type and time point are not known. Both conserved end residues are part of each CDR3. The order of the fields is D gene, V gene, J gene, clone size, CDR3 protein, CDR3 DNA. D genes are given only for firm matches. Size is stated for part of the rows, as once, few or many counts, or as a class when the clone is expanded.

-	TRBV24-1	TRBJ1-1	-	CATRVGTEAFF	TGTGCCACGCGCGTAGGGACTGAAGCTTTCTTT
-	TRBV5-1	TRBJ2-1	few	CASSYDPGVRGYNEQFF	TGCGCCAGCAGTTACGACCCGGGGGTCCGTGGCTACAATGAGCAGTTCTTC
TRBD1	TRBV5-6	TRBJ1-3	few	CASSSTQGATYSGNTIYF	TGTGCCAGCAGCTCGACTCAGGGGGCTACCTACTCTGGAAACACCATATATTTT
TRBD2	TRBV7-2	TRBJ2-2	few	CASSLVPGLANTGELFF	TGTGCCAGCAGCTTAGTCCCGGGACTAGCGAACACCGGGGAGCTGTTTTTT
-	TRBV7-9	TRBJ1-6	few	CASSGQPYSPLHF	TGTGCCAGCAGCGGACAGCCCTATTCACCCCTCCACTTT
TRBD1	TRBV4-2	TRBJ1-2	-	CASSQADRANYGYTF	TGTGCCAGCAGCCAAGCGGACAGGGCTAACTATGGCTACACCTTC
TRBD2	TRBV20-1	TRBJ2-7	few	CSANSPRHRGGDEQYF	TGCAGTGCTAACTCCCCAAGGCACCGCGGGGGGGACGAGCAGTACTTC
TRBD2	TRBV5-5	TRBJ2-3	few	CASSFLAGPKTDTQYF	TGTGCCAGCAGCTTCCTAGCGGGGCCAAAGACAGATACGCAGTATTTT
-	TRBV30	TRBJ2-1	-	CAWRVGNGYNEQFF	TGTGCCTGGAGAGTCGGGAACGGGTACAATGAGCAGTTCTTC
-	TRBV12-3/TRBV12-4	TRBJ2-1	few	CASSLDPDMIGNEQFF	TGTGCCAGCAGTTTAGATCCCGACATGATCGGGAATGAGCAGTTCTTC
TRBD2	TRBV20-1	TRBJ2-1	-	CSALGLAGFFPYNEQFF	TGCAGTGCTCTGGGACTAGCGGGATTTTTCCCCTACAATGAGCAGTTCTTC
TRBD2	TRBV6-4	TRBJ2-1	few	CASSDSGTSHISEQFF	TGTGCCAGCAGTGACTCTGGGACTAGTCATATAAGTGAGCAGTTCTTC
TRBD2	TRBV7-6	TRBJ2-1	few	CASSTTGLANNEQFF	TGTGCCAGCAGCACCACGGGACTAGCAAATAATGAGCAGTTCTTC
-	TRBV12-3/TRBV12-4	TRBJ2-7	-	CASRHGVSYEQYF	TGTGCCAGCAGACACGGAGTGAGTTACGAGCAGTACTTC
-	TRBV29-1	TRBJ1-2	few	CSVEGNYGYTF	TGCAGCGTTGAGGGTAACTATGGCTACACCTTC